Listed below are T cell receptor beta chains from one sample, sequenced in a study of blood T cell repertoires in COVID-19. Generated by immunoSEQ multiplex PCR, the TCRdb table keeps only in-frame clones and is missing some. In the table there are roughly 220,000 clones, around 88% of which are singletons. The sample taken for sequencing was PBMCs or T cells enriched from blood (not recorded which). The source of these receptors is a woman aged 45-60 years with acute COVID-19. CDR3s leave out the opening cysteine and the closing phenylalanine or tryptophan. Fields, in order: CDR3 length, J gene, V gene, CDR3 protein.

len: 13
j_gene: TRBJ1-3
v_gene: TRBV9
CDR3aa: ASSPSGSPGNTIY

len: 13
j_gene: TRBJ2-6
v_gene: TRBV29-1
CDR3aa: SVGQGSSGANVLT

len: 11
j_gene: TRBJ1-2
v_gene: TRBV12-3/TRBV12-4
CDR3aa: ASSLARGKGYT

len: 13
j_gene: TRBJ2-2
v_gene: TRBV30
CDR3aa: AWRGLAGVTGELF

len: 13
j_gene: TRBJ2-3
v_gene: TRBV18
CDR3aa: ASSYLAGTGDTQY

len: 14
j_gene: TRBJ2-1
v_gene: TRBV7-2
CDR3aa: ASSPLGKRAYNEQF

len: 13
j_gene: TRBJ2-2
v_gene: TRBV7-6
CDR3aa: ASSGRRENTGELF

len: 11
j_gene: TRBJ1-1
v_gene: TRBV29-1
CDR3aa: SVLRGIGTEAF

len: 12
j_gene: TRBJ1-1
v_gene: TRBV3-1/TRBV3-2
CDR3aa: ASSQGTGGTEAF

len: 11
j_gene: TRBJ1-2
v_gene: TRBV28
CDR3aa: ASSRGAGYGYT

len: 16
j_gene: TRBJ1-1
v_gene: TRBV28
CDR3aa: ASSPLVSRDTKDTEAF

len: 12
j_gene: TRBJ2-5
v_gene: TRBV27
CDR3aa: ASSSSRERETQY

len: 13
j_gene: TRBJ2-7
v_gene: TRBV9
CDR3aa: ASSQEASGDYEQY

len: 15
j_gene: TRBJ2-2
v_gene: TRBV15
CDR3aa: ATSRGLAGEGGGELF

len: 10
j_gene: TRBJ1-2
v_gene: TRBV28
CDR3aa: ASSFRNYGYT

len: 14
j_gene: TRBJ2-4
v_gene: TRBV4-2
CDR3aa: ASSQALPVGLHIQY

len: 15
j_gene: TRBJ2-3
v_gene: TRBV2
CDR3aa: ASSEIPGRERGGTQY